The T cell receptor (beta chain) under discussion was sequenced for a study of T cell repertoires in cytomegalovirus infection. General study results and limits: Cumulated frequencies of public TCR beta families served to identify carriers of CMV plus the relevant HLA.

This clonotype was detected a few times. The target antigen is unknown. The CDR3 runs 13 residues. Deletions cut 3 bases from V and 6 bases from J, with 11 bases between. TCRdb itself ran the reads through MiXCR, one entry per CDR3 protein. The sample has about 890,000 distinct CDR3 sequences, around 31% seen once. The clonotype originates from a human donor in good health (CMV status not recorded). Some clones in this sample may be carry-over from other donors' samples. Sequenced here: cultured CD8+ T cells from PBMCs, sampled from culture after CMV antigen stimulation. The chain employs TRBV12-3 or TRBV12-4 and TRBJ1-1; the D gene is possibly TRBD1 (5 bases). CDR3 nucleotide sequence: TGTGCCAGCAGTTTTGGAGGGGTTGCTGAAGCTTTCTTT. It specifies CASSFGGVAEAFF.